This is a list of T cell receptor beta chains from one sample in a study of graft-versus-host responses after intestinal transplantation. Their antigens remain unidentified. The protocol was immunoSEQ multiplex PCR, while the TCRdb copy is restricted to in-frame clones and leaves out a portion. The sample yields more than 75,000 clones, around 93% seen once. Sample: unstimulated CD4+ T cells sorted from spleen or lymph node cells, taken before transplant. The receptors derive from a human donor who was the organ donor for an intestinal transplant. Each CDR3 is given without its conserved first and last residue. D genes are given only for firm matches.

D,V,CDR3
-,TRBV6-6,ASSNYREKNIQY
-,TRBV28,ASSLGGAGRDEQF
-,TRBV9,ASSVTGAGTQY
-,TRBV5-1,ASSLVPNTDTQY
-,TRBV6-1,ASSEALRGSGQPQH
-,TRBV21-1,ASSVPGRSCNEQF
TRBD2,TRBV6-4,ASSVTSGGEGTQY
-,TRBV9,ASSAEPYSPYNSPLH
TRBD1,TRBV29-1,SVGTGKSRVAPYNEQF
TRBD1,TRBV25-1,ASSGTGVYGYT
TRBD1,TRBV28,ASSLAGTGVGGYT
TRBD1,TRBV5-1,ASSLDPKPQGAVDEKLF
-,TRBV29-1,SVEWGRAGEAF
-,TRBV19,ASSIEGVGEQY
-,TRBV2,ASSIRGNTEAF
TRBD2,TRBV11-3,ASSFAGDPEETQY
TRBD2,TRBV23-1,ASTLKASGDNEQF
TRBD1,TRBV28,ASRYSWTGVYGYT
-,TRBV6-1,ASSELGAMNTEAF
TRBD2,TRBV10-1,ASSAAGGFNEQY
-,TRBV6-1,ASSERMGALAASGANVLT
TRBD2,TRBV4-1,ASGTSGTGLGTQY
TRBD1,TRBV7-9,ASSLTGGQYEQY
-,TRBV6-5,ASSYLPGTGELF
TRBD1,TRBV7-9,ASSLTTGDNQPQH
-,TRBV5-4,ASSAYLVSSYNEQF
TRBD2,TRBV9,ASSYPSGVGLDTGELF
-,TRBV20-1,SASMETQY